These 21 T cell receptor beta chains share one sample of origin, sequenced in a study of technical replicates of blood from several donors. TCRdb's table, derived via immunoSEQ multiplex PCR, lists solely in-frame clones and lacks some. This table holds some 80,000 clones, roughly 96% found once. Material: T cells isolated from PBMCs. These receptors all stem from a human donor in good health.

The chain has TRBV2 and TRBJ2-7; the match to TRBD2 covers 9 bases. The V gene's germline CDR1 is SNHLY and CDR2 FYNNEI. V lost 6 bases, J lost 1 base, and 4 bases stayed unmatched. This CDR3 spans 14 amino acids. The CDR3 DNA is TGTGCCAGCAGGAATAGCGGGAGTTCCTACGAGCAGTACTTC. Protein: CASRNSGSSYEQYF.

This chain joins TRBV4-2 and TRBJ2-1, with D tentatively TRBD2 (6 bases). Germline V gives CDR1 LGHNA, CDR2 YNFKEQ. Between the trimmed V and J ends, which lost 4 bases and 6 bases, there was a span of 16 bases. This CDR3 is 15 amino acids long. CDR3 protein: CASSLKAGNANEQFF. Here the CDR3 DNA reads TGTGCCAGCAGCCTGAAGGCGGGAAATGCCAATGAGCAGTTCTTC.

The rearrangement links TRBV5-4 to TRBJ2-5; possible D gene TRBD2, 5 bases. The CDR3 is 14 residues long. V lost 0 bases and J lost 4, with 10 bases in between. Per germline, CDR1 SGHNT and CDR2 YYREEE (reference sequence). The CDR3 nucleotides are TGTGCCAGCAGCTTGGTCGGGGTCCGAGAGACCCAGTACTTC. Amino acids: CASSLVGVRETQYF.

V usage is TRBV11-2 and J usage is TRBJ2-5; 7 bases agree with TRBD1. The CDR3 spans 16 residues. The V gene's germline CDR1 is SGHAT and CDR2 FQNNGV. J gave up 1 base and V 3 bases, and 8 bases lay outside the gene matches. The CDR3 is CASSFAYNRGQETQYF. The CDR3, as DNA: TGTGCCAGCAGCTTCGCTTACAACAGGGGCCAAGAGACCCAGTACTTC.

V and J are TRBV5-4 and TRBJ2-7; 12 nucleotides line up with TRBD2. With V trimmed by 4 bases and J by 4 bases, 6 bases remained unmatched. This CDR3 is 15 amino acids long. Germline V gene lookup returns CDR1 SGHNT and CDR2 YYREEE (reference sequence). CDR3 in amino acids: CASSRVTSGSYEQYF. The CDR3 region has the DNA TGTGCCAGCAGCCGGGTGACTAGCGGGAGTTACGAGCAGTACTTC.

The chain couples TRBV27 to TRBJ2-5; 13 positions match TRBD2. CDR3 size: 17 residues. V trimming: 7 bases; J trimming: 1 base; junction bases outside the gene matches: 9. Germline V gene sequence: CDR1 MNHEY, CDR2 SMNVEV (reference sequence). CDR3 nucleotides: TGTGCCAGCAATGGACTAGCGGGAGCCTTTGTCCAAGAGACCCAGTACTTC. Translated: CASNGLAGAFVQETQYF.

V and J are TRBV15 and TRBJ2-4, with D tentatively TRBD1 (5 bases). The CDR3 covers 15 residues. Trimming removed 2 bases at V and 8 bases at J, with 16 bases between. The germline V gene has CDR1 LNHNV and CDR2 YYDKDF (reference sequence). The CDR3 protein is CATSRLEGVEDIQYF. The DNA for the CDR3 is TGTGCCACCAGCAGACTAGAAGGGGTAGAGGACATTCAGTACTTC.

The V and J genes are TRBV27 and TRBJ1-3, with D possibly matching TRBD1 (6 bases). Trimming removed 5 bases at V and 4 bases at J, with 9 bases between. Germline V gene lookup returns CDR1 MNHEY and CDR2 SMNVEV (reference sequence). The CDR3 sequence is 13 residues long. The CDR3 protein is CASSPGVGNTIYF. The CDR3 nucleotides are TGTGCCAGCAGTCCAGGGGTGGGAAACACCATATATTTT.

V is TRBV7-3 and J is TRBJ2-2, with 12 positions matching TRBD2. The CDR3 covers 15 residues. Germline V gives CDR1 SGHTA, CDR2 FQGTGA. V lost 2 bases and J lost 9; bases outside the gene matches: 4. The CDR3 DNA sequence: TGTGCCAGCAGCTTACTAGCGGGAGGGTACCGGGAGCTGTTTTTT. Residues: CASSLLAGGYRELFF.

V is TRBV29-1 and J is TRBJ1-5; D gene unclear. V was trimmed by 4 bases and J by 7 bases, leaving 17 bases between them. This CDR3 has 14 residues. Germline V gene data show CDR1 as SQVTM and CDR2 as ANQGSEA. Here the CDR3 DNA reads TGCAGCGTTGTCTTATTGGGCGCAGAACAGCCCCAGCATTTT. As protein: CSVVLLGAEQPQHF.

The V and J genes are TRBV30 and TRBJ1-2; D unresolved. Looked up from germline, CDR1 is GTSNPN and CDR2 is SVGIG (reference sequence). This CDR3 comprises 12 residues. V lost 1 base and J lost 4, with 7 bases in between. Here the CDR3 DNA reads TGTGCCTGGAGTGGGAGGTTCTATGGCTACACCTTC. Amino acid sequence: CAWSGRFYGYTF.

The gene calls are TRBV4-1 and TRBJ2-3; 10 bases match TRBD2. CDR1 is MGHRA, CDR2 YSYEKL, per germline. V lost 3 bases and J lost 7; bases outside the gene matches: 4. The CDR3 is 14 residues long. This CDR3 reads CASSQLAGVNTQYF. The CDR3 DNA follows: TGCGCCAGCAGCCAGCTAGCGGGAGTAAATACGCAGTATTTT.

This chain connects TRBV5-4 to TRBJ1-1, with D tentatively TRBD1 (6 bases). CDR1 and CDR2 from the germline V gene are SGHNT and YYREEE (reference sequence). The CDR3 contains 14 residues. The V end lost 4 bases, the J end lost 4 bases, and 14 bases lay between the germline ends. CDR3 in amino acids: CASSPGVRGTEAFF. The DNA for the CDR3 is TGTGCCAGCAGCCCAGGGGTACGGGGCACTGAAGCTTTCTTT.

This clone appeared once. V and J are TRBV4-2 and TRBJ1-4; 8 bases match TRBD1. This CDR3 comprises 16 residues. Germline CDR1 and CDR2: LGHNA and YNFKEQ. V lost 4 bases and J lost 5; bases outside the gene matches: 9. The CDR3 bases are TGTGCCAGCAGCCCTCACCTCGGACAGGGAAATGAAAAACTGTTTTTT. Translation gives CASSPHLGQGNEKLFF.

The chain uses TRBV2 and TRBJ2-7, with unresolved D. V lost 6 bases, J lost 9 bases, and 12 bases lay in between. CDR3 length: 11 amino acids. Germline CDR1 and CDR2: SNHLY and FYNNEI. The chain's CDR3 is CASRNSSPQYF. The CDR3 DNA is TGTGCCAGCAGGAACAGTAGTCCGCAGTACTTC.

The CDR3 region has the DNA TGCGCCAGCAGCCAAGATTTGATACCGGGACTAGCGGGACCCTACGAGCAGTACTTC. The encoded protein is CASSQDLIPGLAGPYEQYF. J is TRBJ2-7 and V is TRBV4-3; TRBD2 matches at 13 bases. The germline V gene has CDR1 LGHNA and CDR2 YSLEER. With V trimmed by 0 bases and J by 2 bases, 10 bases remained unmatched. The CDR3 sequence is 19 residues long.

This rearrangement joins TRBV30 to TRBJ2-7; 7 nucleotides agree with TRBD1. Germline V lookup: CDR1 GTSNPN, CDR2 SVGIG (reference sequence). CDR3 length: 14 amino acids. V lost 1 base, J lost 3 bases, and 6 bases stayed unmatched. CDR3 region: CAWSETGLYYEQYF. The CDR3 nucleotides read TGTGCCTGGAGTGAGACAGGGCTCTACTACGAGCAGTACTTC.

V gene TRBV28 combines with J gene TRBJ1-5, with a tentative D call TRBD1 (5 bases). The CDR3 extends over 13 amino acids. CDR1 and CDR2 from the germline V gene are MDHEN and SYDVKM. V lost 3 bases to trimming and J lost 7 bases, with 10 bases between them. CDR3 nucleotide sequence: TGTGCCAGCAGTTTTGGGGGGAACCAGCCCCAGCATTTT. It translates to CASSFGGNQPQHF.

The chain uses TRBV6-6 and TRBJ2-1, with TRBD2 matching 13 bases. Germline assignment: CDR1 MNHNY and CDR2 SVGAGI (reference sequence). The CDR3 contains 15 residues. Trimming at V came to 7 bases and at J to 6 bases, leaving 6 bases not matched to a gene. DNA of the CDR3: TGTGCCAGCACCCAACTAGCGGGAGGGCTCAATGAGCAGTTCTTC. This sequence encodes CASTQLAGGLNEQFF.

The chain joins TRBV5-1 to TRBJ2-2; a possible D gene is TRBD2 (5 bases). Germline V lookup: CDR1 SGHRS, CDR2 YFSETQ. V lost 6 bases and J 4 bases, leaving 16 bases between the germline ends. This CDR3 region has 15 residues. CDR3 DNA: TGCGCCAGCATATCCGAGACTACAGCCACCGGGGAGCTGTTTTTT. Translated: CASISETTATGELFF.

CDR3 DNA: TGTGCCAGCAGTTTAGGGCTAGCGGGAGGTGGAGATACGCAGTATTTT. Its protein is CASSLGLAGGGDTQYF. The genes are TRBV28 and TRBJ2-3; 11 nucleotides agree with TRBD2. The CDR3 is made up of 16 amino acids. Germline loops: CDR1 MDHEN, CDR2 SYDVKM. The ends lost 2 bases at V and 5 bases at J; junction bases unmatched: 6.